This entry lists 22 T cell receptor beta chains sequenced from one sample in a study of T cells in localized non-small cell lung cancer. Measured with immunoSEQ multiplex PCR; TCRdb has only the in-frame clones, and not every one. The table has nearly 25,000 clones, 75% to 90% seen once. Sequences were derived from peripheral blood, sampled before any cancer treatment. These receptors were obtained from a male donor at least 60 years old with stage II squamous cell lung carcinoma.

In its sample, this clone was seen once. The chain carries TRBV7-2 and TRBJ2-1, with 10 bases lining up with TRBD2. Trimming at V came to 7 bases and at J to 6 bases, leaving 15 bases not matched to a gene. The CDR3 runs to 17 residues. Germline-derived CDR1 and CDR2 are SGHTA and FQGNSA. In DNA form, the CDR3 reads TGTGCCAGCATTCGGACTAGCGGCAGGGGTAGATCCAATGAGCAGTTCTTC. Translated, it gives CASIRTSGRGRSNEQFF. Together with reference TRBV7-2 and TRBJ2-1, the CDR3 gives the full variable domain: GAGVSQSPSNKVTEKGKDVELRCDPISGHTALYWYRQSLGQGLEFLIYFQGNSAPDKSGLPSDRFSAERTGGSVSTLTIQRTQQEDSAVYLCASIRTSGRGRSNEQFFGPGTRLTVL.

The CDR3 sequence: CASSRRRAYNSPLHF. CDR3 DNA: TGTGCCAGCAGTCGTAGACGGGCTTATAATTCACCCCTCCACTTT. The gene calls are TRBV27 and TRBJ1-6, with D hard to call. There are 15 residues in the CDR3. V was clipped by 5 bases and J by 4 bases, with 12 bases between them. The germline gives CDR1 MNHEY, CDR2 SMNVEV (reference sequence).

This chain uses TRBV14 with TRBJ2-7, with 7 nucleotides matching TRBD2. Germline lookup yields CDR1 SGHDN and CDR2 FVKESK. V was pared by 4 bases and J by 1 base, with 7 bases of the junction left unmatched. The length of the CDR3 is 15 residues. The CDR3 coding sequence is TGTGCCAGCAGCCTTGCGGGAGATAAGTCCTACGAGCAGTACTTC. Translating it yields CASSLAGDKSYEQYF.

The J gene is TRBJ2-1, the V gene TRBV4-3; a weak D match, TRBD2 (6 bases). The V and J ends lost 3 bases and 0 bases respectively, with 12 bases between them. Germline-derived CDR1 and CDR2 are LGHNA and YSLEER. The CDR3 loop spans 16 amino acids. This CDR3 reads CASSHLRGSSYNEQFF. The CDR3 DNA follows: TGCGCCAGCAGCCACCTCCGGGGGAGCTCCTACAATGAGCAGTTCTTC.

The rearrangement links TRBV19 to TRBJ1-1; D perhaps matches TRBD1 (5 bases). Trimming stripped 3 bases from V and 4 bases from J, with 9 bases between. CDR1 and CDR2 from the germline V gene are LNHDA and SQIVND (reference sequence). The CDR3 is 13 residues long. CDR3: CASSIGGTTEAFF. The DNA for the CDR3 is TGTGCCAGTAGTATTGGGGGGACCACTGAAGCTTTCTTT.

The V and J genes are TRBV4-2 and TRBJ2-3; weak D call: TRBD2 (7 bases). Germline lookup yields CDR1 LGHNA and CDR2 YNFKEQ. The V gene lost 1 base and the J gene lost 8 bases, with 19 bases spanning the gap. The CDR3 is made up of 16 amino acids. Here the CDR3 DNA reads TGTGCCAGCAGCCAAGGAACGGCGGGGGCCCCCGGTACGCAGTATTTT. Encoded protein: CASSQGTAGAPGTQYF.

This chain joins TRBV4-2 and TRBJ2-3; D is possibly TRBD2 (7 bases). The CDR3 length is 16 residues. Trimming left V 4 bases short and J 4 bases short, with 18 bases between. Germline CDR1 reads LGHNA; CDR2 reads YNFKEQ. CDR3 DNA sequence: TGTGCCAGCAGCCCCAAGGGGGGGGCCAGGGCAGATACGCAGTATTTT. This codes for CASSPKGGARADTQYF.

The chain carries TRBV5-1 and TRBJ2-2, with D possibly being TRBD2 (6 bases). The germline gives CDR1 SGHRS, CDR2 YFSETQ. V was trimmed by 5 bases and J by 4 bases, leaving 15 bases between them. CDR3 length equals 15 residues. The CDR3 DNA is TGCGCCAGCAGTCCTCGGACTACCAGCACCGGGGAGCTGTTTTTT. It translates to CASSPRTTSTGELFF.

The chain recombines TRBV4-3 with TRBJ1-4, with 9 bases aligning to TRBD1. J lost 8 bases, V lost 3 bases, and 4 bases had no gene match. The CDR3 has 14 amino acids. The germline V gene has CDR1 LGHNA and CDR2 YSLEER. CDR3 coding DNA: TGCGCCAGCAGCCAGGGACAGGGAGGCGAAAAACTGTTTTTT. Its protein product is CASSQGQGGEKLFF.

The chain carries TRBV4-3 and TRBJ1-2, with a tentative D call TRBD1 (5 bases). CDR3 size: 17 residues. Trimming left V 3 bases short and J 0 bases short, with 17 bases between. CDR1 and CDR2 (germline): LGHNA, YSLEER. The CDR3 bases are TGCGCCAGCAGCCAGGGGGACTTGGCTCTTTCTAACTATGGCTACACCTTC. It yields the protein CASSQGDLALSNYGYTF.

This clone was counted a few times. CDR3 DNA: TGCAGCGTTAGTGAAGCTTTCTTT. This gives the protein CSVSEAFF. The rearrangement uses TRBV29-1 and TRBJ1-1; D is ambiguous. The CDR3 contains 8 residues. V was pared by 5 bases and J by 7 bases, with 2 bases between. The germline gives CDR1 SQVTM, CDR2 ANQGSEA. Together with reference TRBV29-1 and TRBJ1-1, the CDR3 gives the full variable domain: SAVISQKPSRDICQRGTSLTIQCQVDSQVTMMFWYRQQPGQSLTLIATANQGSEATYESGFVIDKFPISRPNLTFSTLTVSNMSPEDSSIYLCSVSEAFFGQGTRLTVV.

The chain links TRBV10-2 to TRBJ1-1, with D unclear. The germline V gene has CDR1 WSHSY and CDR2 SAAADI. The CDR3 has 13 residues. V was shortened by 9 bases and J by 0 bases, with 11 bases between the two germline ends. CDR3 DNA sequence: TGCGCCAGTTGTCACAGTTTGAACACTGAAGCTTTCTTT. This sequence encodes CASCHSLNTEAFF.

J is TRBJ2-1 and V is TRBV4-2; 7 bases fit TRBD2. V was pared by 0 bases and J by 5 bases, with 7 bases of the junction left unmatched. Looked up from germline, CDR1 is LGHNA and CDR2 is YNFKEQ. This CDR3 has 16 residues. CDR3 nucleotides: TGTGCCAGCAGCCAAGATTGGGGCGGGAGCCACAATGAGCAGTTCTTC. This encodes CASSQDWGGSHNEQFF.

The chain is built from TRBV6-6 and TRBJ2-3; D is unresolved. The CDR3 totals 15 residues. The V end was cut by 7 bases, the J end by 1 base, with 15 bases between. Germline V lookup: CDR1 MNHNY, CDR2 SVGAGI (reference sequence). CDR3 sequence (DNA): TGTGCCAGCACCCCTCGGCTCAGTGGCACAGATACGCAGTATTTT. Protein sequence: CASTPRLSGTDTQYF.

The chain uses TRBV5-4 and TRBJ2-5; 8 bases align to TRBD2. Germline V gene data show CDR1 as SGHNT and CDR2 as YYREEE (reference sequence). The CDR3 totals 15 residues. After removal of 2 bases from V and 4 bases from J, the junction contained 7 bases not matched to a gene. The CDR3 loop reads CASSFPSGGVETQYF. The CDR3 DNA is TGTGCCAGCAGCTTTCCCTCCGGGGGGGTAGAGACCCAGTACTTC.

The genes are TRBV11-2 and TRBJ1-5; no clear D. Germline V CDR1 and CDR2: SGHAT, FQNNGV. The germline V and J ends were trimmed by 1 base and 7 bases, with 8 bases remaining between them. This CDR3 has 13 residues. The CDR3 reads CASSLALEQPQHF. CDR3 bases: TGTGCCAGCAGCTTAGCGTTGGAACAGCCCCAGCATTTT.

V and J are TRBV19 and TRBJ2-5; 9 nucleotides match TRBD2. Losses at the gene ends were 8 bases for V and 4 bases for J; bases not matched to a gene: 11. CDR1 is LNHDA, CDR2 SQIVND, per germline (reference sequence). The CDR3 sequence is 15 residues long. Written as DNA, the CDR3 is TGTGCCAGTCGCCTCTCGCGAGCGGGGGGAGAGACCCAGTACTTC. Translating it yields CASRLSRAGGETQYF. Full variable domain (remainder filled in from reference TRBV19 and TRBJ2-5): DGGITQSPKYLFRKEGQNVTLSCEQNLNHDAMYWYRQDPGQGLRLIYYSQIVNDFQKGDIAEGYSVSREKKESFPLTVTSAQKNPTAFYLCASRLSRAGGETQYFGPGTRLLVL.

V and J are TRBV6-6 and TRBJ1-5; D is perhaps TRBD1 (6 bases). Germline lookup yields CDR1 MNHNY and CDR2 SVGAGI (reference sequence). V lost 7 bases and J lost 5, with 18 bases in between. This CDR3 is built from 15 residues. The CDR3 DNA follows: TGTGCCAGCACTCTGGGGGGGCGTGCTGATCAGCCCCAGCATTTT. As protein: CASTLGGRADQPQHF.

This clone was found a few times. This chain joins TRBV6-5 and TRBJ2-1; 12 bases match TRBD2. There are 14 residues in the CDR3. V shed 5 bases, J shed 7 bases, and the junction held 3 bases outside the gene matches. Germline CDR1 MNHEY, CDR2 SVGAGI. The CDR3 reads CASSPSGGENEQFF. DNA of the CDR3: TGTGCCAGCAGTCCTAGCGGGGGGGAAAATGAGCAGTTCTTC.

The chain recombines TRBV4-2 with TRBJ2-3; possible D gene TRBD2, 6 bases. V was trimmed by 1 base and J by 10 bases, leaving 9 bases between them. The CDR3 is made up of 12 amino acids. Germline V gene sequence: CDR1 LGHNA, CDR2 YNFKEQ. The CDR3 DNA follows: TGTGCCAGCAGCCAAGGGACGGGAGCGCAGTATTTT. Encoded protein: CASSQGTGAQYF.

This clone was observed once. The chain carries TRBV6-6 and TRBJ2-7, with D perhaps TRBD1 or TRBD2 (5 bases each). The germline CDR1 and CDR2 sequences are MNHNY and SVGAGI (reference sequence). The length of the CDR3 is 14 residues. V dropped 6 bases and J dropped 5 bases, with 17 bases sitting between them. The CDR3 nucleotides read TGTGCCAGCAGCCCGGGACCCCGATCCAACGAGCAGTACTTC. Residues: CASSPGPRSNEQYF.

The rearrangement uses TRBV19 and TRBJ1-1; 7 nucleotides line up with TRBD1. The CDR3 sequence is 14 residues long. Trimming took 6 bases from V and 6 from J; bases not matched to a gene: 10. The germline V gene has CDR1 LNHDA and CDR2 SQIVND (reference sequence). The CDR3 DNA follows: TGTGCCAGTAGGCCTCAGGGGGAAACATCTGAAGCTTTCTTT. Encoded protein: CASRPQGETSEAFF. Full variable domain (remainder filled in from reference TRBV19 and TRBJ1-1): DGGITQSPKYLFRKEGQNVTLSCEQNLNHDAMYWYRQDPGQGLRLIYYSQIVNDFQKGDIAEGYSVSREKKESFPLTVTSAQKNPTAFYLCASRPQGETSEAFFGQGTRLTVV.